Listed below are T cell receptor beta chains from one sample, sequenced in a study of cytomegalovirus exposure and HLA in healthy donors. The repertoire was sequenced with immunoSEQ multiplex PCR; TCRdb's copy has only in-frame clones and lacks some. This table has approximately 120,000 clones, 77% appearing once. Sequenced sample: PBMCs. These receptors were obtained from a woman in her thirties or forties in good health and CMV-seropositive. Both conserved end residues are part of each CDR3. A D gene is named only where the DNA matches it firmly. Not every row has a clone size; where given, it reads once, few, many or a size class.

clone size	V gene	J gene	D gene	CDR3 DNA	CDR3 protein
.	TRBV28	TRBJ1-5	.	TGTGCCAGCACCCCGATGGGAGGGGGTTGGGGCAATCAGCCCCAGCATTTT	CASTPMGGGWGNQPQHF
once	TRBV19	TRBJ2-5	.	TGTGCCAGTAGTAATACAGGGTCCGGCGAGACCCAGTACTTC	CASSNTGSGETQYF
.	TRBV7-6	TRBJ2-7	TRBD1	TGTGCCAGCAGCTTAGGGACAGGGGTTCCCTACGAGCAGTACTTC	CASSLGTGVPYEQYF
once	TRBV10-3	TRBJ2-1	TRBD2	TGTGCCATCAGTGGTAGGACTAGCGGATATTCCTACAATGAGCAGTTCTTC	CAISGRTSGYSYNEQFF
.	TRBV2	TRBJ2-7	TRBD2	TGTGCCAGCAGCTCATCTAGCGGGGCCTCCTACGAGCAGTACTTC	CASSSSSGASYEQYF
.	TRBV28	TRBJ2-3	.	TGTGCCAGCAGTTCCCGTAGGGGCGGTACAGATACGCAGTATTTT	CASSSRRGGTDTQYF
.	TRBV10-2	TRBJ2-7	.	TGCGCCAGTTCGGACACAGGGATCACCTACGAGCAGTACTTC	CASSDTGITYEQYF
.	TRBV28	TRBJ2-2	.	TGTGCCAGCAGTTTACGGGGTACCGGGGAGCTGTTTTTT	CASSLRGTGELFF
.	TRBV19	TRBJ2-7	TRBD2	TGTGCCAGTAGTCCCCGGACTAGCGGGACGGGCGAGCAGTACTTC	CASSPRTSGTGEQYF
.	TRBV28	TRBJ2-5	TRBD2	TGTGCCAGCAGCTGGGGAGGGTTGGGGACCCAGTACTTC	CASSWGGLGTQYF
.	TRBV7-9	TRBJ2-1	.	TGTGCCAGCAGCTTTATGCACGGCGGTGAGCAGTTCTTC	CASSFMHGGEQFF
.	TRBV5-1	TRBJ1-1	.	TGCGCCAGCAGCTTCCGGAGCAGGGTAGAATCTTACACTGAAGCTTTCTTT	CASSFRSRVESYTEAFF
.	TRBV4-1	TRBJ1-2	TRBD1	TGCGCCAGCAGCCAGTCGACAGGGGTCGGCTACACCTTC	CASSQSTGVGYTF
.	TRBV2	TRBJ2-7	TRBD1	TGTGCCAGCAGGGGACAGGGCTACGAGCAGTACTTC	CASRGQGYEQYF
.	TRBV11-2	TRBJ1-3	TRBD1	TGTGCCAGCAGTTATACAGGGGGATTTAGCACCATATATTTT	CASSYTGGFSTIYF
once	TRBV28	TRBJ2-3	.	TGTGCCAGCAGTCCCGGCACAGATACGCAGTATTTT	CASSPGTDTQYF